The present entry profiles one T cell receptor beta chain with its context. Its cognate antigen is unknown. The data are from a study of cytomegalovirus exposure and HLA in healthy donors. Broader study findings: It is likely that the observed cluster of highly shared sequence variants was a sequencing artifact. Near-uniform donor sequencing depth was presumed by presence/absence analyses.

The CDR3 is made up of 13 amino acids. Germline V CDR1 and CDR2: SQVTM, ANQGSEA. Trimming took 6 bases from V and 4 from J, leaving 13 bases between them. It was with 60 Vbeta and 13 Jbeta primers that the PCR ran. Generated by immunoSEQ multiplex PCR, the TCRdb table keeps only in-frame clones and is missing some. The sample shows more than 80,000 clones, 81% of them seen only once. V usage is TRBV29-1 and J usage is TRBJ2-1, with TRBD2 as a possible D gene (5 bases). This clonotype was obtained from a girl aged 2 to 9 in good health and CMV-seropositive. Sequencing was done on a sample of PBMCs. This chain's CDR3 is CSVDRTGYNEQFF. The DNA for the CDR3 is TGCAGCGTCGACCGGACTGGTTACAATGAGCAGTTCTTC.